This entry concerns a single T cell receptor (beta chain). It has no known antigen specificity. Libraries were built with 5' RACE. The input for every TCR library was 3,500 to 4,000 ng of total RNA. For each sample, cDNA synthesis with SMARTScribe reverse transcriptase was split into eight separate reactions. During cDNA synthesis, template switching introduced unique molecular identifiers that contained a 6-nucleotide sample barcode. Two nested PCRs of about 17 and 10 cycles amplified the TCRalpha and TCRbeta cDNA, and bead purification followed each PCR. Before amplification, the cDNA was treated with uracil DNA-glycosylase and purified using the QIAquick PCR purification kit. The second PCR added Illumina TruSeq-compatible adapters along with sample-specific barcodes. Library quality and concentration were assessed using TapeStation and Qubit, and 4.5 to 5.5 ng of each library was pooled. Sequencing of pooled libraries was carried out on an Illumina HiSeq2500 single-index Rapid Run using 2 x 100 bp reads and custom sequencing primers. In the authors' own workflow: UMI-based consensus assembly with MiGEC version 1.2.6 was used to correct PCR and sequencing errors. V(D)J alignment, clonotype assembly and CDR3 extraction were performed with MiXCR version 2.1.1. To normalise gene usage, clonotype sharing and MAIT/NKT TCR abundance, the top 1000, 10 000 and 20 000 clonotypes in each sample were analysed. After downsampling to 27 000 UMIs, diversity was calculated as the inverse Simpson index using the vegan R package. Paired Mann-Whitney U tests were applied to discordant twin pairs, with Benjamini-Hochberg correction for multiple testing. TCRdb reanalyzed the reads, keeping one entry per CDR3 protein sequence and omitting DNA. The V and J calls were determined by TCRdb, not by the authors. This sample's table contains roughly 330,000 distinct CDR3 sequences. The top ten clonotypes cover approximately 2% of the sample.

The cysteine opens and the phenylalanine closes a CDR3 of 14 amino acids. There is no recorded DNA. The germline V gene encodes CDR1 SGHRS and CDR2 YFSETQ. The sample comes from a study of monozygotic twins with inflammatory bowel disease (dated by TCRdb to the late 2010s). Background on the whole study: In total, 28 monozygotic twin pairs made up the full study: 19 Danish pairs, all IBD-discordant, plus nine German pairs, of which four were IBD-concordant and five were IBD-discordant. Each individual had, on average, about 151 000 unique TCRalpha sequences and 181 000 unique TCRbeta sequences available for analysis. Disease-associated traits were sought mainly through comparisons between IBD patients and their genetically identical healthy co-twins within discordant pairs.

From each donor, a roughly 2.3 ml peripheral blood sample was drawn into PAXgene tubes and stored at -80 degrees C. Without T cell sorting, total RNA was isolated from whole blood using the PAXgene blood miRNA kit on an automated QIAcube. Peripheral blood from monozygotic twin pairs concordant or discordant for inflammatory bowel disease was subjected to deep TCRalpha and TCRbeta repertoire profiling with unique molecular barcoding. For every twin pair, smoking habits were documented, and each individual was categorised as a current, former or never smoker. Summary of the overall study and its limitations: The results gave no support for a single strong signal or clonotype linked to IBD. Different T cell subtypes could not be distinguished in the analysis. Because patients received different immunosuppressive treatments, the repertoires may have picked up extra background noise and variability between individuals. No difference in repertoire similarity was observed between concordant and discordant twins, possibly owing to limited statistical power. IBD patients shared fewer clonotypes with other individuals than healthy twins did, most markedly in patients showing signs of disease activity. Measured by the inverse Simpson index, TCRbeta repertoire diversity was lower in IBD patients than in their healthy co-twins.

What was sequenced was blood. The chain is assembled from TRBV5-1 and TRBJ2-3. The receptor was isolated from a human donor with ulcerative colitis or Crohn's disease, or a healthy co-twin of an affected twin (not recorded which). The encoded CDR3 is CASSASTITGTQYF.